This T cell receptor (beta chain) was identified in a study of technical replicates of blood from a few donors. Using immunoSEQ multiplex PCR, the repertoire was profiled, and TCRdb retains in-frame clones only, with some absent. The table records some 80,000 clones, approximately 96% of them present only once. V was pared by 7 bases and J by 5 bases, with 8 bases of the junction left unmatched. Germline CDR1 is SGHRS and CDR2 is YFSETQ. The CDR3 covers 16 residues. This receptor was obtained from a human donor in good health. This chain joins TRBV5-1 and TRBJ2-2; 13 bases fit TRBD2. Specimen: T cells isolated from PBMCs. CDR3 loop: CASGLAGELRTGELFF. The CDR3 DNA sequence: TGCGCCAGCGGACTAGCGGGAGAACTAAGAACCGGGGAGCTGTTTTTT. The whole variable domain, filled in from reference TRBV5-1 and TRBJ2-2, reads KAGVTQTPRYLIKTRGQQVTLSCSPISGHRSVSWYQQTPGQGLQFLFEYFSETQRNKGNFPGRFSGRQFSNSRSEMNVSTLELGDSALYLCASGLAGELRTGELFFGEGSRLTVL.